Presented here are 18 T cell receptor beta chains from one specimen sequenced in a study of blood T cell repertoires in COVID-19. Sequenced by immunoSEQ multiplex PCR; TCRdb stores in-frame clones only, minus some. The sample yields 200,000 to 250,000 clones, about nine tenths seen once. Material: PBMCs or T cells enriched from blood (not recorded which). The source of these receptors is a young man who had recovered from COVID-19.

This clone was seen only once. This sequence joins TRBV5-1 and TRBJ2-7; 8 nucleotides agree with TRBD1. CDR1 and CDR2 from the germline V gene are SGHRS and YFSETQ. CDR3 length equals 14 residues. J was trimmed by 5 bases and V by 6 bases; bases with no gene match: 10. The CDR3 reads CASNSAGQGDEQYF. Written as DNA, the CDR3 is TGCGCCAGCAACTCAGCCGGACAGGGAGACGAGCAGTACTTC.

The chain is built from TRBV6-2 or TRBV6-3 and TRBJ1-3; D is unclear. This CDR3 contains 14 residues. Looked up from germline, CDR1 is MNHEY and CDR2 is SVGEGT. The germline V and J ends were trimmed by 6 bases and 0 bases, with 9 bases remaining between them. The CDR3 sequence is CASSRLISGNTIYF. The CDR3 DNA is TGTGCCAGCAGCAGACTAATCTCTGGAAACACCATATATTTT.

J is TRBJ2-1 and V is TRBV2; TRBD1 agrees at 7 bases. V lost 6 bases and J lost 9; bases outside the gene matches: 14. CDR1 SNHLY and CDR2 FYNNEI come from the germline V gene. The CDR3 totals 15 residues. The CDR3 spells CASRGTGAPQGEQFF. DNA of the CDR3: TGTGCCAGCAGGGGAACAGGGGCCCCCCAGGGTGAGCAGTTCTTC.

For the CDR3, the DNA is TGTGCCAGCAGCCGCCCGGACAGACCTATAGCCAAAAACATTCAGTACTTC. Its protein product is CASSRPDRPIAKNIQYF. The chain carries TRBV28 and TRBJ2-4; possible D gene TRBD1, 6 bases. Trimming removed 6 bases from V and 0 bases from J, with 18 bases in between. This CDR3 contains 17 residues. The germline V gene encodes CDR1 MDHEN and CDR2 SYDVKM.

This clone was counted a single time. The V and J genes are TRBV20-1 and TRBJ2-7; either TRBD1 or TRBD2 may fit D (6 bases each). Trimming took off 3 bases at V and 3 bases at J, with 12 bases between the two ends. Germline-derived CDR1 and CDR2 are DFQATT and SNEGSKA (reference sequence). The CDR3 sequence is 13 residues long. The CDR3 spells CSASEGGIYEQYF. The CDR3 bases are TGCAGTGCTAGTGAGGGGGGAATCTACGAGCAGTACTTC.

This chain uses TRBV28 with TRBJ2-2; the match to TRBD1 covers 9 bases. V shed 3 bases, J shed 7 bases, and the junction held 9 bases outside the gene matches. Germline V lookup: CDR1 MDHEN, CDR2 SYDVKM. The CDR3 is 16 amino acids. The CDR3 DNA follows: TGTGCCAGCAGTTTCCCCCGGACAGGGGTACTCGGGGAGCTGTTTTTT. This gives the protein CASSFPRTGVLGELFF. Full variable domain (outside the CDR3, taken from reference TRBV28 and TRBJ2-2): DVKVTQSSRYLVKRTGEKVFLECVQDMDHENMFWYRQDPGLGLRLIYFSYDVKMKEKGDIPEGYSVSREKKERFSLILESASTNQTSMYLCASSFPRTGVLGELFFGEGSRLTVL.

V is TRBV18 and J is TRBJ2-5; 9 bases are shared with TRBD1. Germline loops: CDR1 KGHSH, CDR2 LQKENI. CDR3 length equals 12 residues. V trimming: 4 bases; J trimming: 10 bases; junction bases outside the gene matches: 4. For the CDR3, the DNA is TGTGCCAGCTCACTCGGACAGGGGCTCCAGTACTTC. It specifies CASSLGQGLQYF. Filled out from reference TRBV18 and TRBJ2-5, the complete variable domain reads NAGVMQNPRHLVRRRGQEARLRCSPMKGHSHVYWYRQLPEEGLKFMVYLQKENIIDESGMPKERFSAEFPKEGPSILRIQQVVRGDSAAYFCASSLGQGLQYFGPGTRLLVL.

The chain carries TRBV12-1 and TRBJ2-3; the table's D gene call, TRBD1, was not cross checked with the DNA. TRBV12-1 is a pseudogene segment. The CDR3 is made up of 17 amino acids. The CDR3 region is CASSFMEGTELTDTQYF. CDR3 nucleotides: TGTGCCAGCAGCTTTATGGAGGGGACAGAATTAACAGATACGCAGTATTTT.

V and J are TRBV19 and TRBJ2-1, with TRBD2 identical over 13 bases. The CDR3 consists of 18 residues. Unmatched junction bases numbered 12, after V lost 5 bases and J lost 5 bases. The germline gives CDR1 LNHDA, CDR2 SQIVND (reference sequence). For the CDR3, the DNA is TGTGCCAGTAGTCCCCCACGGACTAGCGGGAGAGGGAACAATGAGCAGTTCTTC. Protein: CASSPPRTSGRGNNEQFF.

This clone was observed once. The chain combines TRBV7-9 with TRBJ2-3; 7 positions agree with TRBD2. The CDR3 consists of 16 residues. Germline loops: CDR1 SEHNR, CDR2 FQNEAQ (reference sequence). V was clipped by 2 bases and J by 3 bases; unmatched bases: 8. The CDR3 DNA reads as TGTGCCAGCAGCTTACCCCCGGCGGGGGTGACAGATACGCAGTATTTT. Residues: CASSLPPAGVTDTQYF.

This chain connects TRBV5-4 to TRBJ1-6, with D perhaps TRBD1 (5 bases). Germline assignment: CDR1 SGHNT and CDR2 YYREEE (reference sequence). The CDR3 consists of 18 residues. V gave up 4 bases and J gave up 5 bases, with 22 bases separating them. The CDR3 sequence: CASSRGMRGRRNNSPLHF. CDR3 sequence (DNA): TGTGCCAGCAGCCGGGGGATGCGGGGAAGACGGAATAATTCACCCCTCCACTTT.

The V and J genes are TRBV7-9 and TRBJ1-3; D not certain. This CDR3 region has 18 residues. V shed 4 bases and J shed 0 bases, with 19 bases lying between them. Per the germline V gene, CDR1 is SEHNR and CDR2 is FQNEAQ (reference sequence). The CDR3 DNA reads TGTGCCAGCAGCTCGCCGCCTCAGTTTGTAAGCTCTGGAAACACCATATATTTT. Translating it yields CASSSPPQFVSSGNTIYF.

This chain connects TRBV5-8 to TRBJ2-6; D perhaps matches TRBD2 (6 bases). CDR3 length: 15 amino acids. Germline CDR1 and CDR2: SGHTS and YDEGEE. Between the trimmed V and J ends, which lost 4 bases and 3 bases, there was a span of 11 bases. The CDR3 DNA is TGTGCCAGCAGCAGAGCGGGTTTTGGGGCCAACGTCCTGACTTTC. It codes for CASSRAGFGANVLTF.

Comments on this clone: One end of the junction fails to match germline, which may point to a read error. The CDR3 DNA sequence: TGTGCTAGCAGTCAACAGGGGAGTGAAAAACTGTTTTTT. Translated, it gives CASSQQGSEKLFF. The V and J genes are TRBV7-7 and TRBJ1-4; TRBD1 matches at 7 bases. The germline gives CDR1 SSHAT, CDR2 FNYEAQ (reference sequence). This CDR3 contains 13 residues.

This clone was picked up a small number of times. The rearrangement uses TRBV4-3 and TRBJ1-5; D unclear. Germline CDR1 reads LGHNA; CDR2 reads YSLEER. Between the trimmed V and J ends, which lost 0 bases and 1 base, there was a span of 10 bases. This CDR3 is 16 amino acids long. The CDR3 region has the DNA TGCGCCAGCAGCCAAGATTGGCGGAGGAGCAATCAGCCCCAGCATTTT. Amino acid sequence: CASSQDWRRSNQPQHF.

This clone was seen more than once but under ten times. This chain uses TRBV30 with TRBJ1-5; 7 bases agree with TRBD1. V lost 0 bases and J lost 7; bases outside the gene matches: 12. Germline CDR1 is GTSNPN and CDR2 is SVGIG (reference sequence). The CDR3 length is 16 residues. The CDR3 sequence: CAWSVSGRGLRQPQHF. The CDR3 coding sequence is TGTGCCTGGAGTGTTTCCGGCAGGGGGTTAAGGCAGCCCCAGCATTTT.

The chain recombines TRBV30 with TRBJ1-6, with D unclear. The CDR3 spans 13 residues. Germline V gene data show CDR1 as GTSNPN and CDR2 as SVGIG (reference sequence). Trimming stripped 3 bases from V and 5 bases from J, with 8 bases between. The CDR3 region is CAWSRENNSPLHF. The CDR3 DNA sequence: TGTGCCTGGAGCCGGGAAAATAATTCACCCCTCCACTTT.

V gene TRBV20-1 combines with J gene TRBJ2-5, with D hard to call. The V end was cut by 3 bases, the J end by 5 bases, with 4 bases between. Germline lookup yields CDR1 DFQATT and CDR2 SNEGSKA (reference sequence). The CDR3 runs to 10 residues. The CDR3 DNA sequence: TGCAGTGCTAGTCTGGAGACCCAGTACTTC. Amino acid sequence: CSASLETQYF.